Shown below are 30 T cell receptor beta chains from a single sample sequenced in a study of identical twins. TCRdb fed the 5' RACE reads into MiXCR, producing one record per CDR3 protein. There are 450,000 or so distinct CDR3 sequences in the sample; 13% to 15% occur only once, and more than 0.8% lies in the top ten. A further study also used this sample, focusing on yellow fever vaccine responses in identical twins.

Sequenced sample: CD4+ T cells sorted from blood. All receptors come from a woman aged 18-35 years in good health.

This clonotype came up a few times. The rearrangement uses TRBV7-2 and TRBJ1-5, with unresolved D. Trimming took 0 bases from V and 4 from J, leaving 7 bases between them. CDR3 length: 14 amino acids. The germline V gene encodes CDR1 SGHTA and CDR2 FQGNSA. This CDR3 is CASSLASVNQPQHF. For the CDR3, the DNA is TGTGCCAGCAGCTTAGCTTCGGTGAATCAGCCCCAGCATTTT. Filled out from reference TRBV7-2 and TRBJ1-5, the complete variable domain reads GAGVSQSPSNKVTEKGKDVELRCDPISGHTALYWYRQSLGQGLEFLIYFQGNSAPDKSGLPSDRFSAERTGGSVSTLTIQRTQQEDSAVYLCASSLASVNQPQHFGDGTRLSIL.

The table lists this clonotype with many counts. This chain's CDR3 is CASSELAADTQYF. The DNA for the CDR3 is TGTGCCAGCAGTGAACTCGCCGCGGATACGCAGTATTTT. V usage is TRBV2 and J usage is TRBJ2-3; no definite D call. V was clipped by 2 bases and J by 6 bases, with 9 bases between them. The CDR3 is 13 residues long. Germline CDR1 and CDR2: SNHLY and FYNNEI.

This clonotype has just a few counts. V gene TRBV10-3 combines with J gene TRBJ2-1, with 7 bases matching TRBD1. There are 15 residues in the CDR3. V shed 6 bases, J shed 2 bases, and the junction held 7 bases outside the gene matches. The V gene's germline CDR1 is ENHRY and CDR2 SYGVKD. The CDR3, as DNA: TGTGCCATCAGGGACCGGGACAGCCCCTACAATGAGCAGTTCTTC. Its protein is CAIRDRDSPYNEQFF.

The rearrangement joins TRBV7-9 to TRBJ1-2; D uncertain. Germline V gives CDR1 SEHNR, CDR2 FQNEAQ (reference sequence). The CDR3 contains 15 residues. The ends were cut back, 5 bases at V and 0 bases at J, with 13 bases in the middle. The CDR3 spells CASSLRALTNYGYTF. The CDR3 DNA reads TGTGCCAGCAGCCTCCGGGCTCTAACTAACTATGGCTACACCTTC. The full variable domain, its missing parts supplied by reference TRBV7-9 and TRBJ1-2, is DTGVSQNPRHKITKRGQNVTFRCDPISEHNRLYWYRQTLGQGPEFLTYFQNEAQLEKSRLLSDRFSAERPKGSFSTLEIQRTEQGDSAMYLCASSLRALTNYGYTFGSGTRLTVV.

The rearrangement links TRBV6-1 to TRBJ2-7, with TRBD1 matching over 10 bases. Germline lookup yields CDR1 MNHNS and CDR2 SASEGT. V shed 5 bases, J shed 2 bases, and the junction held 9 bases outside the gene matches. The CDR3 spans 16 residues. In DNA, the CDR3 is TGTGCCAGCAGTAAATGGGTGGGACAGGGGACCTACGAGCAGTACTTC. Protein sequence: CASSKWVGQGTYEQYF.

This clonotype appeared a few times. The J gene is TRBJ1-4, the V gene TRBV7-2; tentatively, D is TRBD1 (5 bases). This CDR3 region has 15 residues. Germline-derived CDR1 and CDR2 are SGHTA and FQGNSA. Trimming pared 2 bases from V and 5 bases from J, leaving 12 bases between. This CDR3 is CASSLSPGKNEKLFF. The CDR3 coding sequence is TGTGCCAGCAGCTTATCGCCAGGGAAGAATGAAAAACTGTTTTTT. The variable domain in full, completed from reference TRBV7-2 and TRBJ1-4, reads GAGVSQSPSNKVTEKGKDVELRCDPISGHTALYWYRQSLGQGLEFLIYFQGNSAPDKSGLPSDRFSAERTGGSVSTLTIQRTQQEDSAVYLCASSLSPGKNEKLFFGSGTQLSVL.

The CDR3 loop reads CASVLSGDEQYF. The CDR3 DNA reads as TGCGCCAGCGTGTTATCGGGGGACGAGCAGTACTTC. The gene calls are TRBV5-1 and TRBJ2-7, with D possibly TRBD2 on 6 matching bases. Trimming removed 7 bases from V and 5 bases from J, with 13 bases in between. Germline lookup yields CDR1 SGHRS and CDR2 YFSETQ. The CDR3 totals 12 residues.

This clonotype occurred a few times. The chain carries TRBV21-1 and TRBJ2-7. TRBV21-1 is termed a pseudogene. This CDR3 comprises 15 residues. The CDR3 bases are TGTGCCAGCAGCAAAGCGCGGTCGTCTCCCTACGAGCAGTACTTC. Translating it yields CASSKARSSPYEQYF.

The V call is TRBV11-2, the J call TRBJ2-1, with a possible D match to TRBD1 (5 bases). CDR3 length: 17 residues. Trimming pared 6 bases from V and 1 base from J, leaving 19 bases between. Germline CDR1 is SGHAT and CDR2 is FQNNGV. The CDR3 coding sequence is TGTGCCAGCAGGATCGCAGGCAGGGATTGGTCCTACAATGAGCAGTTCTTC. Its protein product is CASRIAGRDWSYNEQFF.

This clonotype was seen a handful of times. This rearrangement joins TRBV28 to TRBJ2-7, with 7 bases that match TRBD1. Germline CDR1 and CDR2: MDHEN and SYDVKM. V lost 6 bases to trimming and J lost 5 bases; unmatched junction nucleotides: 1. CDR3 length: 11 amino acids. The CDR3 bases are TGTGCCAGCAGGACAGGGCACGAGCAGTACTTC. As protein: CASRTGHEQYF.

Details on this clonotype: At one of its ends the junction is not consistent with the germline gene, which may arise from a read error. The chain employs TRBV10-2 and TRBJ2-3; TRBD2 agrees at 14 bases. CDR3 size: 15 residues. CDR1 and CDR2 from the germline V gene are WSHSY and SAAADI. CDR3 loop: CASRGTSGSTNTQYF. CDR3 sequence (DNA): TGCGCCAGCAGGGGGACTAGCGGGAGCACAAATACGCAGTATTTT.

In DNA, the CDR3 is TGCGCCAGCACCTCCCTTCCAGGATCACATACGCAGTATTTT. Protein: CASTSLPGSHTQYF. The rearrangement uses TRBV5-1 and TRBJ2-3; the D is unclear. Germline CDR1 reads SGHRS; CDR2 reads YFSETQ. Trimming took off 6 bases at V and 7 bases at J, with 18 bases between the two ends. The CDR3 covers 14 residues.

V and J are TRBV6-5 and TRBJ2-1, with a tentative D call TRBD1 (5 bases). V was pared by 0 bases and J by 9 bases, with 9 bases between. From germline, CDR1 is MNHEY and CDR2 SVGAGI. The length of the CDR3 is 13 residues. This chain's CDR3 is CASSYSWGAEQFF. The DNA for the CDR3 is TGTGCCAGCAGTTACTCGTGGGGCGCTGAGCAGTTCTTC.

J is TRBJ2-7 and V is TRBV6-1, with D possibly matching TRBD2 (6 bases). In germline, CDR1 is MNHNS, CDR2 SASEGT. This CDR3 has 16 residues. V lost 6 bases and J 0 bases, leaving 18 bases between the germline ends. The CDR3 reads CASRWRARQPSYEQYF. CDR3 DNA: TGTGCCAGCAGGTGGAGGGCGCGGCAACCCTCCTACGAGCAGTACTTC.

The V gene is TRBV6-5, the J gene TRBJ2-7, with 7 bases matching TRBD1. This CDR3 contains 14 residues. Germline assignment: CDR1 MNHEY and CDR2 SVGAGI. V shed 6 bases, J shed 3 bases, and the junction held 8 bases outside the gene matches. The chain's CDR3 is CASRLGDRVYEQYF. The CDR3, as DNA: TGTGCCAGCAGACTCGGCGACAGGGTCTACGAGCAGTACTTC.

The genes are TRBV6-1 and TRBJ2-1; 9 bases line up with TRBD2. Germline CDR1 is MNHNS and CDR2 is SASEGT. The V segment lost 4 bases and the J segment 5 bases; nucleotides outside the gene matches: 0. CDR3 size: 13 residues. The CDR3 is CASSVAGDNEQFF. The DNA of the CDR3 is TGTGCCAGCAGTGTAGCGGGGGACAATGAGCAGTTCTTC.

This clonotype was seen a few times. The genes are TRBV20-1 and TRBJ2-5; either TRBD1 or TRBD2 may fit D (5 bases each). Germline loops: CDR1 DFQATT, CDR2 SNEGSKA (reference sequence). CDR3 length: 13 residues. V lost 2 bases and J lost 5, with 12 bases in between. Here the CDR3 reads CSARSGTGETQYF. CDR3 sequence (DNA): TGCAGTGCTAGATCAGGGACGGGGGAGACCCAGTACTTC.

The chain couples TRBV7-6 to TRBJ2-1; 9 bases are a match to TRBD2. The CDR3 runs to 15 residues. Germline loops: CDR1 SGHVS, CDR2 FNYEAQ. Trimming cost V 1 base and J 10 bases; bases outside gene matches: 8. The CDR3 protein is CASSLGGGGAGEQFF. As DNA, the CDR3 is TGTGCCAGCAGCTTAGGTGGCGGGGGGGCGGGGGAGCAGTTCTTC.

This clonotype has more than one count but fewer than ten. This chain uses TRBV29-1 with TRBJ2-1, with D possibly matching TRBD1 (5 bases). CDR3 length: 12 amino acids. Germline V lookup: CDR1 SQVTM, CDR2 ANQGSEA. Between the trimmed V and J ends, which lost 4 bases and 8 bases, there was a span of 12 bases. DNA of the CDR3: TGCAGCGTTGTAAGGGGAATGGATGAGCAGTTCTTC. This codes for CSVVRGMDEQFF.

The chain couples TRBV7-2 to TRBJ1-4, with D perhaps TRBD1 (5 bases). The CDR3 consists of 15 residues. In germline, CDR1 is SGHTA, CDR2 FQGNSA. Trimming stripped 1 base from V and 7 bases from J, with 13 bases between. Here the CDR3 reads CASSLEGPRGEKLFF. The CDR3 DNA follows: TGTGCCAGCAGCTTAGAGGGACCTCGAGGTGAAAAACTGTTTTTT.

This sequence joins TRBV7-3 and TRBJ2-5; either TRBD1 or TRBD2 may fit D (6 bases each). Germline CDR1 and CDR2: SGHTA and FQGTGA. Deletions cut 3 bases from V and 0 bases from J, with 11 bases between. The CDR3 runs to 15 residues. This CDR3 is CASSLSGAHQETQYF. Written as DNA, the CDR3 is TGTGCCAGCAGCTTGTCGGGGGCCCACCAAGAGACCCAGTACTTC.

This clonotype was counted between two and nine times. J is TRBJ1-6 and V is TRBV4-3, with 10 bases fitting TRBD1. The CDR3 covers 15 residues. V was pared by 4 bases and J by 10 bases, with 7 bases of the junction left unmatched. The V gene's germline CDR1 is LGHNA and CDR2 YSLEER. The CDR3 sequence is CASSRTGTGESPLHF. CDR3 nucleotide sequence: TGCGCCAGCAGCCGAACCGGGACAGGGGAATCACCCCTCCACTTT.

The rearrangement joins TRBV28 to TRBJ2-7; 10 nucleotides agree with TRBD2. CDR3 length: 15 amino acids. Germline V lookup: CDR1 MDHEN, CDR2 SYDVKM. With 6 bases clipped from V and 7 bases from J, the junction kept 12 bases outside the gene matches. The CDR3: CASSGHLAGAREQYF. CDR3 in DNA: TGTGCCAGCAGCGGACATCTAGCGGGAGCCAGGGAGCAGTACTTC.

The chain couples TRBV7-9 to TRBJ2-1; tentatively, D is TRBD2 (6 bases). The CDR3 runs to 15 residues. V was pared by 5 bases and J by 5 bases, with 16 bases between. Germline CDR1 reads SEHNR; CDR2 reads FQNEAQ (reference sequence). In nucleotides, the CDR3 is TGTGCCAGCAGCAGCCGCGGTAGCGGTCACAATGAGCAGTTCTTC. This codes for CASSSRGSGHNEQFF.

This clonotype has ten or more counts. The rearrangement links TRBV5-1 to TRBJ2-1, with TRBD2 identical over 16 bases. Germline CDR1 SGHRS, CDR2 YFSETQ. The CDR3 runs 16 residues. V trimming: 4 bases; J trimming: 8 bases; junction bases outside the gene matches: 6. The CDR3 DNA follows: TGCGCCAGCAGCCCGGGACTAGCGGGAGGGTCGGATGAGCAGTTCTTC. This gives the protein CASSPGLAGGSDEQFF.

This clonotype occurred many times. This rearrangement joins TRBV6-1 to TRBJ1-1, with 9 bases identical to TRBD1. The CDR3 has 14 amino acids. In germline, CDR1 is MNHNS, CDR2 SASEGT. Trimming removed 11 bases from V and 4 bases from J; junction bases left unmatched: 11. The CDR3 nucleotides are TGTGCCGTAAGACAGGGGGGGTCGTCCACTGAAGCTTTCTTT. Translated, it gives CAVRQGGSSTEAFF.

The chain has TRBV5-1 and TRBJ2-1; no clear D gene. This CDR3 region has 13 residues. CDR1 is SGHRS, CDR2 YFSETQ, per germline. With 5 bases removed from V and 4 bases from J, the gap between germline ends came to 10 bases. This CDR3 is CASSSDEYNEQFF. Here the CDR3 DNA reads TGCGCCAGCAGTTCGGACGAATACAATGAGCAGTTCTTC.

The chain joins TRBV4-2 to TRBJ2-5; a possible D gene is TRBD1 (5 bases). V was clipped by 0 bases and J by 3 bases, with 14 bases between them. This CDR3 has 16 residues. Per germline, CDR1 LGHNA and CDR2 YNFKEQ. The CDR3 DNA reads TGTGCCAGCAGCCAAGACGTGAAGACAGCAAAAGAGACCCAGTACTTC. Encoded protein: CASSQDVKTAKETQYF.

This sequence joins TRBV24-1 and TRBJ2-1; TRBD2 might be the D (6 bases). V was clipped by 7 bases and J by 1 base, with 10 bases between them. Per germline, CDR1 KGHDR and CDR2 SFDVKD. This CDR3 spans 14 amino acids. Written as DNA, the CDR3 is TGTGCCACCAGGGCTGGAGGGTCCTACAATGAGCAGTTCTTC. Encoded protein: CATRAGGSYNEQFF.

This clonotype appeared a few times. The chain employs TRBV12-3 or TRBV12-4 and TRBJ1-2, with no clear D. The CDR3 is 13 residues long. Trimming took off 6 bases at V and 2 bases at J, with 10 bases between the two ends. CDR3 sequence: CASSLPVNYGYTF. The CDR3 coding sequence is TGTGCCAGCAGCCTCCCAGTAAACTATGGCTACACCTTC.